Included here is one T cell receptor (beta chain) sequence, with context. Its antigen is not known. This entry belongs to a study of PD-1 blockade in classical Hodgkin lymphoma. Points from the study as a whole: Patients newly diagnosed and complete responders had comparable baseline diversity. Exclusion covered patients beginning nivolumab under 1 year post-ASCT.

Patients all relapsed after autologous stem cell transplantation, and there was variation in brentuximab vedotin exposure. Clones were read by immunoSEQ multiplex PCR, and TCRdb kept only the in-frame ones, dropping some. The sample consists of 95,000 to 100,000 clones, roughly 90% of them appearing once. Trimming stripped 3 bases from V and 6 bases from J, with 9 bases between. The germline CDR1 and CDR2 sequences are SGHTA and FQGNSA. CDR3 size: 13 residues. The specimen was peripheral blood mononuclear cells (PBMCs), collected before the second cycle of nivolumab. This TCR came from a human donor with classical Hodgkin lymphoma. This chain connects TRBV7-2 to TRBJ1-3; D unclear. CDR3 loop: CASSFSDENTIYF. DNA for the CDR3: TGTGCCAGCAGCTTCTCCGATGAAAACACCATATATTTT.